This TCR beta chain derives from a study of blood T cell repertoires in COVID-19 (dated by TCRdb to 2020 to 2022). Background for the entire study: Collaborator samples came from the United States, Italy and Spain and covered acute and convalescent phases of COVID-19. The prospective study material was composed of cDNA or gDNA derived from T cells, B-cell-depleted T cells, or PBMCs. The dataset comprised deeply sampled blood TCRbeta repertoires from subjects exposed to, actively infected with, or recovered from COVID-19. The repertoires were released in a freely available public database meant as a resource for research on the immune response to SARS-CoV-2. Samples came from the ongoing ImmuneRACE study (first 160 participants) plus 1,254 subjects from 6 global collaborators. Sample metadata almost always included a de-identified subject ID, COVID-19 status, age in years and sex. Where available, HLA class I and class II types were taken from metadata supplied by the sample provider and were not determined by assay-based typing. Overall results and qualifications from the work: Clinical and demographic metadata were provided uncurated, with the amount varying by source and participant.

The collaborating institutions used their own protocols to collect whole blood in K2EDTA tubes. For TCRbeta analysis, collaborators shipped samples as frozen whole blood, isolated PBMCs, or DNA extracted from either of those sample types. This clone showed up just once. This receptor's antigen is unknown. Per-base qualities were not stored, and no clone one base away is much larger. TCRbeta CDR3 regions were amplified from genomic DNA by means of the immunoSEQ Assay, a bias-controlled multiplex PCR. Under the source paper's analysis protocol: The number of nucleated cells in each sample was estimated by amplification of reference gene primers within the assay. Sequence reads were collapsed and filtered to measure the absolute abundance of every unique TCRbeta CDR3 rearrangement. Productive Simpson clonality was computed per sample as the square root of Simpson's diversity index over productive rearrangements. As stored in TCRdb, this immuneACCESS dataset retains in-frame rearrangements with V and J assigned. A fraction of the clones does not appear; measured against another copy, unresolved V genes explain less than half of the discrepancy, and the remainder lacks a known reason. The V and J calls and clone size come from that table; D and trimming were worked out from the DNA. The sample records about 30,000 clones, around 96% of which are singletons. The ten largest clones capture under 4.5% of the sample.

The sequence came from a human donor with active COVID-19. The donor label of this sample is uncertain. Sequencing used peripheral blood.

The CDR3 in this case is CASSQVRGGGNTGELFF. The DNA is as follows: TGCGCCAGCAGCCAAGTTCGAGGGGGGGGTAACACCGGGGAGCTGTTTTTT. This sequence uses TRBV4-3 and TRBJ2-2; 7 matching bases give a weak D call of TRBD2. The germline V gene supplies CDR1 LGHNA and CDR2 YSLEER. Measured from the cysteine to the phenylalanine, the CDR3 is 17 residues long. The kept DNA is CDR3 alone, 51 bases in frame from the first base. The junction carries 14 bases between V and J, which are trimmed by 1 base and 2 bases respectively.